This is a list of T cell receptor beta chains from one sample in a study of CD8 T cells in ankylosing spondylitis. In TCRdb, the 5' RACE reads were re-called with MiXCR into one record per CDR3 protein. Of approximately 100,000 distinct CDR3 sequences listed, over 6.5% are singletons. Sequencing input: blood, either unsorted or a sorted T cell fraction (not recorded which). These receptors all stem from a male donor with ankylosing spondylitis or in good health (not recorded which). Each CDR3 is given with its conserved first and last residue. A D gene is named only where the DNA matches it firmly. The listing skips clone size in some rows; elsewhere it reads once, few, many or a size class.

TRBD2	many	19	TRBJ2-3	TRBV7-8	CASSSTSGLAGERGDTQYF
NA	many	12	TRBJ2-1	TRBV15	CATSPRWDEQFF
TRBD2	few	14	TRBJ2-1	TRBV12-3/TRBV12-4	CASGRLAGGNEQFF
TRBD1	many	16	TRBJ2-3	TRBV9	CASSTGGIEFTDTQYF
NA	few	12	TRBJ1-1	TRBV12-3/TRBV12-4	CASSLWDRQAFF
NA	many	12	TRBJ2-1	TRBV9	CASSGDYNEQFF
NA	many	12	TRBJ2-5	TRBV6-2/TRBV6-3	CASSWNQETQYF
NA	many	14	TRBJ1-1	TRBV29-1	CSVVQGPMNTEAFF
TRBD2	many	15	TRBJ2-7	TRBV20-1	CSAARPSGSLYEQYF
TRBD2	many	14	TRBJ2-7	TRBV20-1	CSASSGGRAFEQYF
TRBD1	many	17	TRBJ1-1	TRBV6-5	CASSYRWGQAGNTEAFF
TRBD1	many	15	TRBJ2-3	TRBV4-2	CASSHLGQGTDTQYF
TRBD2	many	18	TRBJ2-3	TRBV11-2	CASSLVGLAGGRTDTQYF
NA	many	14	TRBJ1-6	TRBV7-2	CASSSQGRRSPLHF
TRBD2	many	15	TRBJ2-3	TRBV7-6	CASSKGLASTDTQYF
NA	many	15	TRBJ2-1	TRBV29-1	CSAGPRVRSYNEQFF
NA	many	16	TRBJ2-6	TRBV12-3/TRBV12-4	CASSPPGLAGANVLTF
NA	many	14	TRBJ1-1	TRBV7-2	CASSWVGGNTEAFF
TRBD1	many	16	TRBJ2-1	TRBV7-2	CASSSIQGTHYNEQFF
NA	many	16	TRBJ2-7	TRBV15	CATSRASGTVPYEQYF
NA	many	11	TRBJ2-2	TRBV14	CASSHSGELFF
NA	many	18	TRBJ1-1	TRBV9	CASSTNPFSSSMNTEAFF
NA	many	15	TRBJ2-1	TRBV12-3/TRBV12-4	CASSFAPAPHNEQFF
NA	many	12	TRBJ2-1	TRBV11-3	CASSAAGNEQFF
NA	many	15	TRBJ1-1	TRBV5-1	CASRGGEGVNTEAFF
NA	many	14	TRBJ2-4	TRBV29-1	CSVEGLGGPDIQYF
TRBD2	many	18	TRBJ2-1	TRBV7-8	CASSLPPPPSGRPNEQFF
NA	few	16	TRBJ1-6	TRBV7-2	CASSLGGHSYNSPLHF
NA	NA	14	TRBJ1-1	TRBV12-3/TRBV12-4	CASSFSDGRTEAFF
TRBD1	few	16	TRBJ1-1	TRBV7-2	CASSKTGSRRNTEAFF
NA	many	17	TRBJ2-2	TRBV6-2/TRBV6-3	CASSYSRSFANTGELFF
TRBD1	many	15	TRBJ2-7	TRBV7-8	CASSLGDRVNYEQYF